A single sample gave rise to the 18 T cell receptor beta chains below, sequenced in a study of blood T cell repertoires in COVID-19. The protocol was immunoSEQ multiplex PCR, while the TCRdb copy is restricted to in-frame clones and leaves out a portion. The top ten clones hold around 1% of a sample with some 300,000 clones, 88% of them seen once. The sequencing sample was made of PBMCs or T cells enriched from blood (not recorded which). These receptors were taken from a woman aged 25 to 39 who had recovered from COVID-19.

This chain uses TRBV6-6 with TRBJ2-3; D might be TRBD2 (6 bases). Trimming took 10 bases from V and 5 from J, leaving 10 bases between them. The germline CDR1 and CDR2 sequences are MNHNY and SVGAGI (reference sequence). This CDR3 is built from 11 residues. CDR3 amino acids: CATLGGDTQYF. CDR3 coding DNA: TGTGCCACCCTCGGGGGAGATACGCAGTATTTT.

The V call is TRBV14, the J call TRBJ1-1; no firm D call. This CDR3 region has 16 residues. Germline loops: CDR1 SGHDN, CDR2 FVKESK. Trimming took off 0 bases at V and 0 bases at J, with 11 bases between the two ends. The CDR3 coding sequence is TGTGCCAGCAGCCAAGATCTCCCGGGATTGAACACTGAAGCTTTCTTT. Its translation is CASSQDLPGLNTEAFF.

This clone was detected once. The chain carries TRBV20-1 and TRBJ1-2, with 7 bases identical to TRBD1. The trim removed 3 bases at V and 8 bases at J, leaving 12 bases unmatched. The CDR3 totals 14 residues. The germline V gene encodes CDR1 DFQATT and CDR2 SNEGSKA (reference sequence). CDR3 sequence: CSASVGGQAVGYTF. CDR3 sequence (DNA): TGCAGTGCTAGTGTCGGAGGACAGGCAGTCGGCTACACCTTC.

This clone was observed a few times. J is TRBJ1-1 and V is TRBV5-5; D remains unclear. CDR1 SGHKS and CDR2 YYEKEE come from the germline V gene (reference sequence). The length of the CDR3 is 13 residues. V was clipped by 6 bases and J by 11 bases, with 20 bases between them. The CDR3 sequence is CASTLFDGGGAFF. The CDR3 nucleotides read TGTGCCAGCACCCTCTTTGACGGCGGCGGGGCTTTCTTT.

This chain connects TRBV28 to TRBJ2-6; D remains unclear. CDR3 length equals 13 residues. Trimming took 7 bases from V and 2 from J, leaving 6 bases between them. Germline CDR1 is MDHEN and CDR2 is SYDVKM. The chain's CDR3 is CASTLPGANVLTF. The CDR3 DNA sequence: TGTGCCAGCACTCTCCCTGGGGCCAACGTCCTGACTTTC.

J is TRBJ1-2 and V is TRBV5-1; 8 nucleotides match TRBD1. The V segment lost 8 bases and the J segment 4 bases; nucleotides outside the gene matches: 10. CDR3 length: 14 amino acids. Germline CDR1 is SGHRS and CDR2 is YFSETQ. CDR3 in DNA: TGCGCCAGTCTACCCGACAGGGGCCCCTATGGCTACACCTTC. Amino acid sequence: CASLPDRGPYGYTF.

Only one count was recorded for this clone. The V and J genes are TRBV5-1 and TRBJ1-1; D is unclear. Trimming removed 0 bases from V and 0 bases from J, with 9 bases in between. Germline CDR1 reads SGHRS; CDR2 reads YFSETQ. This CDR3 has 15 residues. DNA of the CDR3: TGCGCCAGCAGCTTGGATTGGAGTCTGAACACTGAAGCTTTCTTT. It yields the protein CASSLDWSLNTEAFF.

The chain uses TRBV28 and TRBJ1-5; perhaps TRBD1 as D (5 bases). The germline V gene has CDR1 MDHEN and CDR2 SYDVKM. The CDR3 runs 15 residues. V was clipped by 8 bases and J by 3 bases, with 17 bases between them. This CDR3 reads CASHSFPRANQPQHF. DNA of the CDR3: TGTGCCAGCCATTCTTTCCCCAGGGCCAATCAGCCCCAGCATTTT.

This chain connects TRBV7-2 to TRBJ2-7; D possibly corresponds to TRBD2 (5 bases). V lost 5 bases, J lost 5 bases, and 16 bases lay in between. Germline V gene sequence: CDR1 SGHTA, CDR2 FQGNSA. This CDR3 is 14 amino acids long. As DNA, the CDR3 is TGTGCCAGCAGCCCGGAACTGCGGGTGGACGAGCAGTACTTC. This codes for CASSPELRVDEQYF.

The J gene is TRBJ1-5, the V gene TRBV19, with 7 bases identical to TRBD1. Germline V lookup: CDR1 LNHDA, CDR2 SQIVND (reference sequence). V gave up 10 bases and J gave up 6 bases; unmatched junction bases: 18. CDR3 length equals 16 residues. CDR3 nucleotide sequence: TGTGCCACTGAGTTTGTTCGAGGGGGCGCGGGTCAGCCCCAGCATTTT. The encoded protein is CATEFVRGGAGQPQHF.

The V gene is TRBV30, the J gene TRBJ2-7, with D hard to call. V lost 3 bases and J 4 bases, leaving 7 bases between the germline ends. Looked up from germline, CDR1 is GTSNPN and CDR2 is SVGIG (reference sequence). There are 11 residues in the CDR3. The CDR3 DNA sequence: TGTGCCTGGAGCTCGGTATACGAGCAGTACTTC. Residues: CAWSSVYEQYF.

V and J are TRBV27 and TRBJ2-7; 11 bases align to TRBD1. Per the germline V gene, CDR1 is MNHEY and CDR2 is SMNVEV (reference sequence). V dropped 6 bases and J dropped 2; count of bases not matched to a gene: 6. This CDR3 contains 15 residues. CDR3 bases: TGTGCCAGCAGAAAAAGGACAGGGGGCGCCTACGAGCAGTACTTC. The encoded protein is CASRKRTGGAYEQYF.

The chain employs TRBV7-9 and TRBJ2-5; 14 nucleotides match TRBD2. The trim removed 10 bases at V and 0 bases at J, leaving 10 bases unmatched. The CDR3 spans 17 residues. Germline V gene sequence: CDR1 SEHNR, CDR2 FQNEAQ (reference sequence). The CDR3 DNA follows: TGTGCCATCGAAGGGACTAGCGGGGGACCGTACCAAGAGACCCAGTACTTC. It translates to CAIEGTSGGPYQETQYF.

V gene TRBV18 combines with J gene TRBJ1-6; perhaps TRBD1 as D (6 bases). Trimming took off 4 bases at V and 6 bases at J, with 10 bases between the two ends. CDR3 length: 14 residues. Germline-derived CDR1 and CDR2 are KGHSH and LQKENI. The DNA for the CDR3 is TGTGCCAGCTCACGGACAGAGGTTAATTCACCCCTCCACTTT. This translates into CASSRTEVNSPLHF.

The chain joins TRBV3-1 (or the pseudogene TRBV3-2) to TRBJ2-3; TRBD2 aligns across 9 bases. The CDR3 runs to 17 residues. With 0 bases clipped from V and 2 bases from J, the junction kept 6 bases outside the gene matches. Germline assignment: CDR1 LGHDT and CDR2 YNNKEL (reference sequence). For the CDR3, the DNA is TGTGCCAGCAGCCAAGAATCGCGGGAGGGGTTCACAGATACGCAGTATTTT. It yields the protein CASSQESREGFTDTQYF.

J is TRBJ1-1 and V is TRBV19, with a tentative D call TRBD1 (5 bases). CDR3 length: 13 amino acids. V was shortened by 8 bases and J by 4 bases, with 14 bases between the two germline ends. CDR1 is LNHDA, CDR2 SQIVND, per germline (reference sequence). The CDR3 bases are TGTGCCAGTTCCCAACCGGGGGGCACTGAAGCTTTCTTT. Its translation: CASSQPGGTEAFF.

CDR3 DNA: TGTGCCAGCAGTTTACCAGGGGCTAATAGTGAAGCTTTCTTT. Amino acids: CASSLPGANSEAFF. The chain couples TRBV27 to TRBJ1-1, with a weak D call TRBD1 (6 bases). V lost 2 bases and J 7 bases, leaving 14 bases between the germline ends. Per germline, CDR1 MNHEY and CDR2 SMNVEV (reference sequence). There are 14 residues in the CDR3.

The CDR3 reads CASSYSMASGVDEQYF. Written as DNA, the CDR3 is TGTGCCAGCAGTTACTCGATGGCTAGCGGGGTGGACGAGCAGTACTTC. The gene calls are TRBV6-2 or TRBV6-3 and TRBJ2-7; 9 positions agree with TRBD2. Germline assignment: CDR1 MNHEY and CDR2 SVGEGT. The CDR3 spans 16 residues. V shed 0 bases, J shed 5 bases, and the junction held 8 bases outside the gene matches.